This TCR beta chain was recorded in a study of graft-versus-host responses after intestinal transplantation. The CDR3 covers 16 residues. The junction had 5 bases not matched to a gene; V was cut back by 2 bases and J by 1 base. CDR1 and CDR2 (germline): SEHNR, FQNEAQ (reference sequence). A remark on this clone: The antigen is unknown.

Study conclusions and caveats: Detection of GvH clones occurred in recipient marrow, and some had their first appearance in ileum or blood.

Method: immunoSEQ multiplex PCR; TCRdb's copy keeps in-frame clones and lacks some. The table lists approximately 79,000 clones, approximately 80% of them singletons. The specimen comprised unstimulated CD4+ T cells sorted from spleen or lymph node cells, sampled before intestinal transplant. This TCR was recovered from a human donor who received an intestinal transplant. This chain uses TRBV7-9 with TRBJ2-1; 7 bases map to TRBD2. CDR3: CASSLMAGASYNEQFF. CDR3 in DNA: TGTGCCAGCAGCTTAATGGCGGGAGCGTCCTACAATGAGCAGTTCTTC.